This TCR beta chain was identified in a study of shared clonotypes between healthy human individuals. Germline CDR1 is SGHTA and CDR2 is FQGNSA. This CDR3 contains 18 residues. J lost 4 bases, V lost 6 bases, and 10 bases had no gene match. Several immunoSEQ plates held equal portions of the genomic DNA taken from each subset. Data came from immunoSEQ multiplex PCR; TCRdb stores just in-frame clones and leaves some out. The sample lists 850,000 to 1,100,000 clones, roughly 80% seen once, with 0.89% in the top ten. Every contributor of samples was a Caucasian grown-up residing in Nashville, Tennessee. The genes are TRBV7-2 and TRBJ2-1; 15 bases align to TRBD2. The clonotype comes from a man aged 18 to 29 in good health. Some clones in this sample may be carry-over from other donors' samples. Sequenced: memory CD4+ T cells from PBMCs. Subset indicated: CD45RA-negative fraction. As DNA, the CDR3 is TGTGCCAGCAGACAACACCGGACTAGCGGGAGGGGTTACAATGAGCAGTTCTTC. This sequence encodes CASRQHRTSGRGYNEQFF. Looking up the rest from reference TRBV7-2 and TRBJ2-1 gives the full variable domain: GAGVSQSPSNKVTEKGKDVELRCDPISGHTALYWYRQSLGQGLEFLIYFQGNSAPDKSGLPSDRFSAERTGGSVSTLTIQRTQQEDSAVYLCASRQHRTSGRGYNEQFFGPGTRLTVL.